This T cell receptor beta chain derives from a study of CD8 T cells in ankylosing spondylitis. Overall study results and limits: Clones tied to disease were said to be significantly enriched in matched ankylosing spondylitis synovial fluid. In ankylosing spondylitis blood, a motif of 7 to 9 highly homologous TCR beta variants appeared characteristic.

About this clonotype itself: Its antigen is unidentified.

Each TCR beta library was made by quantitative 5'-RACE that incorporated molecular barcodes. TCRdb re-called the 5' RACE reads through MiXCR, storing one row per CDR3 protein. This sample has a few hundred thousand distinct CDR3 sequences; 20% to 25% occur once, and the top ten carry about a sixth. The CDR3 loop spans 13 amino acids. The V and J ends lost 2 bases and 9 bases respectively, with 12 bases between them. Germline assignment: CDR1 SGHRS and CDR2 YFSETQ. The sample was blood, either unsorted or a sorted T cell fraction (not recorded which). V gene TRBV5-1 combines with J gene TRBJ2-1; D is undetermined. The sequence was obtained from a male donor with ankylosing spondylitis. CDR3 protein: CASSFESVGEQFF. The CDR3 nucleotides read TGCGCCAGCAGCTTCGAAAGTGTGGGTGAGCAGTTCTTC.